This is a list of T cell receptor beta chains from one sample in a study of blood T cell repertoires in COVID-19. TCRdb's copy holds only in-frame clones and misses some; the assay was immunoSEQ multiplex PCR. Among some 240,000 clones listed, 80% to 90% were seen once. The sequencing input was peripheral blood. Receptors were obtained from a woman aged 70-85 years with COVID-19, enrolled during active disease. The CDR3 runs from the conserved cysteine through the conserved F or W.

>TRBJ2-7|TRBV6-2/TRBV6-3
CASSYSRGFYEQYF
>TRBJ2-3|TRBV18
CASSPPGSTDTQYF
>TRBJ1-4|TRBV19
CASSPDRDRGDEKLFF
>TRBJ1-5|TRBV28
CASSSGTGGQSQHF
>TRBJ2-7|TRBV5-1
CASSLGTGGGYEQYF
>TRBJ2-1|TRBV2
CASSELRGTSGRPQFF
>TRBJ1-2|TRBV7-2
CASSVKLRPPAYGYTF
>TRBJ1-5|TRBV29-1
CSVEVGQGGEPQHF
>TRBJ1-5|TRBV4-3
CASSQVLQGGQPQHF
>TRBJ1-1|TRBV5-1
CASSLVRVDTEAFF
>TRBJ2-1|TRBV9
CASSLGLAGMRYNEQFF
>TRBJ1-2|TRBV7-2
CASSLAVGGPNYGYTF
>TRBJ2-2|TRBV19
CASSPGTGGRAGELFF
>TRBJ2-5|TRBV28
CASSPPTGLGETQYF
>TRBJ1-2|TRBV6-6
CASSNSRQGFEGYIF
>TRBJ2-4|TRBV24-1
CATEPGDTKNIQYF
>TRBJ2-7|TRBV5-1
CASSSDKQGVGQYF
>TRBJ1-3|TRBV4-1
CASSPTYVSGNTIYF
>TRBJ1-1|TRBV30
CAWSATEYEAFF
>TRBJ2-4|TRBV7-9
CASSLEGGLAKNIQYF
>TRBJ1-6|TRBV3-1/TRBV3-2
CASSQAGTNSPLHF
>TRBJ1-5|TRBV3-1/TRBV3-2
CASSPSWDRVNQPQHF
>TRBJ1-3|TRBV12-2
CASRHTDREKGNTIYF
>TRBJ1-5|TRBV10-3
CAISEQVSNQPQHF
>TRBJ2-1|TRBV4-2
CASSQVLAGRLEQFF
>TRBJ2-1|TRBV6-5
CASIQRGSTYNEQFF